This TCR beta chain was profiled in a study of beta chain features in type 1 diabetes. General study points: In patients and controls equally, PCR might favor templates that are shorter.

With regard to this clone: The antigen remains undetermined.

Trimming left V 0 bases short and J 3 bases short, with 12 bases between. CDR3 length equals 16 residues. The germline gives CDR1 LGHNA, CDR2 YSLEER. The entirety of the isolated RNA underwent reverse transcription, so expressed TCRB transcripts were sequenced. Clones were sequenced by immunoSEQ multiplex PCR, and TCRdb holds only the in-frame ones, with some missing. The sample holds 150,000 or so clones, around 10% seen once. This sequence joins TRBV4-3 and TRBJ2-1, with D perhaps matching TRBD1 or TRBD2 (5 bases each). The sample taken for sequencing was central memory CD4+ T cells from blood. This receptor was taken from a man aged 18-30 years in good health. The CDR3 sequence: CASSQELGDLYNEQFF. CDR3 coding DNA: TGCGCCAGCAGCCAAGAGTTGGGGGATCTCTACAATGAGCAGTTCTTC.